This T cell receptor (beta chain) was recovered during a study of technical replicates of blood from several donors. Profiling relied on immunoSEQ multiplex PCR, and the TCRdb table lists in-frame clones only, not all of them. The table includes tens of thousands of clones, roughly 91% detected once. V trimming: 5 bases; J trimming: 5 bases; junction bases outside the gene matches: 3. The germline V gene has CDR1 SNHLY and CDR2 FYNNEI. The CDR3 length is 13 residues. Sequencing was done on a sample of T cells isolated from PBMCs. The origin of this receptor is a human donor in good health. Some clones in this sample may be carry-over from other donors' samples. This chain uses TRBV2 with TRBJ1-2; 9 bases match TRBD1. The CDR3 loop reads CASSPDRGYGYTF. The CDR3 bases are TGTGCCAGCAGTCCGGACAGGGGTTATGGCTACACCTTC.